This T cell receptor (beta chain) was retrieved from a study of cytomegalovirus exposure and HLA in healthy donors. General study findings and limits: With further analysis later on, most CMV-associated TCR beta chains appeared HLA-restricted. Testing in vitro showed a few CMV-associated chains specific for CMV antigens. A later analysis by the authors found several of the most significant clusters apparently linked to common viral pathogens.

V gave up 3 bases and J gave up 9 bases, with 14 bases separating them. This CDR3 comprises 12 residues. The germline V gene has CDR1 GTSNPN and CDR2 SVGIG (reference sequence). With regard to this clone: Antigen: not known.

The PCR used 60 Vbeta and 13 Jbeta primers. The protocol was immunoSEQ multiplex PCR, while the TCRdb copy is restricted to in-frame clones and leaves out a portion. The top ten hold approximately 0.99% of the sample, which has approximately 110,000 clones, about 81% seen once. Sequenced input: PBMCs. The rearrangement joins TRBV30 to TRBJ2-5, with D possibly being TRBD2 (6 bases). The receptor was isolated from a woman under 40 in good health and CMV-seronegative. The CDR3 coding sequence is TGTGCCTGGAGCCTCGGAGGGTTCGCCCAGTACTTC. Encoded protein: CAWSLGGFAQYF.